This is a list of T cell receptor beta chains from one sample in a study of blood T cell repertoires in COVID-19. Using immunoSEQ multiplex PCR, the repertoire was profiled, and TCRdb retains in-frame clones only, with some absent. The sample carries under 300,000 clones, more than 70% recorded once. Input material: peripheral blood. The origin of the receptors is an elderly man with acute or convalescent COVID-19. Each CDR3 is given with its conserved first and last residue. The D gene is left open where the match is weak. Clone size, where shown, is once, few, many, or a class for clones that have expanded.

CDR3 DNA: TGTGCCAGCAGGGTCAACCCCTCGGAGCGGTACGAGCAGTACTTC
CDR3 protein: CASRVNPSERYEQYF
V gene: TRBV2
D gene: .
clone size: .
J gene: TRBJ2-7

CDR3 DNA: TGTGCCATCAGTGAAGGGACAGGAAATCAGCCCCAGCATTTT
CDR3 protein: CAISEGTGNQPQHF
V gene: TRBV10-3
D gene: TRBD1
clone size: .
J gene: TRBJ1-5

CDR3 DNA: TGTGCCAGAGCGGTCTCACAAAATTGCTCCTACGAGCAGTACTTC
CDR3 protein: CARAVSQNCSYEQYF
V gene: TRBV6-5
D gene: .
clone size: .
J gene: TRBJ2-7

CDR3 DNA: TGTGCCAGCAGTTTAGGACTCTCCTACAATGAGCAGTTCTTC
CDR3 protein: CASSLGLSYNEQFF
V gene: TRBV28
D gene: .
clone size: few
J gene: TRBJ2-1

CDR3 DNA: TGTGCCAGCAGTTCCGTCGGTGGCTCCTACAATGAGCAGTTCTTC
CDR3 protein: CASSSVGGSYNEQFF
V gene: TRBV6-5
D gene: .
clone size: .
J gene: TRBJ2-1

CDR3 DNA: TGTGCCAGAAGCTTATTGCGTAGGCGGGCTTTCTTT
CDR3 protein: CARSLLRRRAFF
V gene: TRBV5-3
D gene: .
clone size: .
J gene: TRBJ1-1

CDR3 DNA: TGTGCCAGCACCGCCCCCGGCCGGGATTCACCCCTCCACTTT
CDR3 protein: CASTAPGRDSPLHF
V gene: TRBV7-8
D gene: .
clone size: .
J gene: TRBJ1-6

CDR3 DNA: TGCGCCAGCAGCCCTCGTCTCAATCAGCCCCAGCATTTT
CDR3 protein: CASSPRLNQPQHF
V gene: TRBV4-3
D gene: .
clone size: .
J gene: TRBJ1-5

CDR3 DNA: TGTGCCAGTAGTATCTCGACGGGCTATGGCTACACCTTC
CDR3 protein: CASSISTGYGYTF
V gene: TRBV19
D gene: .
clone size: .
J gene: TRBJ1-2

CDR3 DNA: TGTGCCACCAGCAGAGAGTGGGGGGGGAATGAAAAACTGTTTTTT
CDR3 protein: CATSREWGGNEKLFF
V gene: TRBV15
D gene: .
clone size: once
J gene: TRBJ1-4

CDR3 DNA: TGTGCCAGCAGTTATTTGACAGGGGGCGGCGGCTACACCTTC
CDR3 protein: CASSYLTGGGGYTF
V gene: TRBV6-6
D gene: TRBD1
clone size: once
J gene: TRBJ1-2

CDR3 DNA: TGTGCCAGCAGCTTAGGTGGGCAGGGGATAGCCAAAAACATTCAGTACTTC
CDR3 protein: CASSLGGQGIAKNIQYF
V gene: TRBV11-3
D gene: .
clone size: .
J gene: TRBJ2-4

CDR3 DNA: TGTGCCAGCAGTGACTCGACCAGGGGGCAGACTACGCAGTATTTT
CDR3 protein: CASSDSTRGQTTQYF
V gene: TRBV6-4
D gene: TRBD1
clone size: .
J gene: TRBJ2-3

CDR3 DNA: TGCGCCAGCAGCCAAGCTGGGACACTCGGACCGGAGACCCAGTACTTC
CDR3 protein: CASSQAGTLGPETQYF
V gene: TRBV4-1
D gene: .
clone size: once
J gene: TRBJ2-5

CDR3 DNA: TGTGCCAGCAGCCAAGAATCCGAAGGGGTTGGTGAAGCTTTCTTT
CDR3 protein: CASSQESEGVGEAFF
V gene: TRBV4-2
D gene: .
clone size: .
J gene: TRBJ1-1

CDR3 DNA: TGTGCCACCAGCAGAGAAAAAGGACAGTACTATGGCTACACCTTC
CDR3 protein: CATSREKGQYYGYTF
V gene: TRBV15
D gene: .
clone size: .
J gene: TRBJ1-2

CDR3 DNA: TGTGCCAGCAGACAGGGGACCAAAAACATTCAGTACTTC
CDR3 protein: CASRQGTKNIQYF
V gene: TRBV28
D gene: TRBD1
clone size: .
J gene: TRBJ2-4

CDR3 DNA: TGTGCCACCAGTGATAAGGGACAAAACACCGGGGAGCTGTTTTTT
CDR3 protein: CATSDKGQNTGELFF
V gene: TRBV24-1
D gene: .
clone size: .
J gene: TRBJ2-2

CDR3 DNA: TGTGCCAGCAGCCAAGAGGGACTAGCGGGAGGCTACAATGAGCAGTTCTTC
CDR3 protein: CASSQEGLAGGYNEQFF
V gene: TRBV3-1/TRBV3-2
D gene: TRBD2
clone size: .
J gene: TRBJ2-1

CDR3 DNA: TGTGCCAGCAGCCAAGCAAAAGGCGGAAGCCGCTCCTACAATGAGCAGTTCTTC
CDR3 protein: CASSQAKGGSRSYNEQFF
V gene: TRBV3-1/TRBV3-2
D gene: .
clone size: once
J gene: TRBJ2-1

CDR3 DNA: TGTGCCAGCAGCGGGTTCTCCGGGACAGGGAAGAAGGCTAACTATGGCTACACCTTC
CDR3 protein: CASSGFSGTGKKANYGYTF
V gene: TRBV5-6
D gene: TRBD1
clone size: .
J gene: TRBJ1-2

CDR3 DNA: TGTGCCAGCAGCCGGGACAGGTGGGGTGGTGAGCAGTTCTTC
CDR3 protein: CASSRDRWGGEQFF
V gene: TRBV27
D gene: TRBD1
clone size: few
J gene: TRBJ2-1

CDR3 DNA: TGTGCCAGTAGTTTGGACAGGGGGCCGACTGGCTACACCTTC
CDR3 protein: CASSLDRGPTGYTF
V gene: TRBV19
D gene: TRBD1
clone size: .
J gene: TRBJ1-2

CDR3 DNA: TGCAGCGTTGGTCTTAATGAAAAACTGTTTTTT
CDR3 protein: CSVGLNEKLFF
V gene: TRBV29-1
D gene: .
clone size: .
J gene: TRBJ1-4

CDR3 DNA: TGTGCCAGCACCGAAACAGTGAACACTGAAGCTTTCTTT
CDR3 protein: CASTETVNTEAFF
V gene: TRBV6-5
D gene: .
clone size: .
J gene: TRBJ1-1

CDR3 DNA: TGTGCCTCCGGGGGGGGGCGTAATACGCAGTATTTT
CDR3 protein: CASGGGRNTQYF
V gene: TRBV3-1/TRBV3-2
D gene: TRBD2
clone size: .
J gene: TRBJ2-3

CDR3 DNA: TGTGCCAGTAGTACCACCGGGACAGGGTACGGCTACACCTTC
CDR3 protein: CASSTTGTGYGYTF
V gene: TRBV19
D gene: TRBD1
clone size: .
J gene: TRBJ1-2

CDR3 DNA: TGTGCCAGCAGTTGGGGGACTCTGAACACTGAAGCTTTCTTT
CDR3 protein: CASSWGTLNTEAFF
V gene: TRBV6-5
D gene: .
clone size: .
J gene: TRBJ1-1

CDR3 DNA: TGTGCCAGCAGCCAATTGCAGGGCCAGGGGACCCAGTACTTC
CDR3 protein: CASSQLQGQGTQYF
V gene: TRBV3-1/TRBV3-2
D gene: .
clone size: .
J gene: TRBJ2-5

CDR3 DNA: TGTGCCAGCAGCCAGGGGCGGGAGTTCCCCTACAATGAGCAGTTCTTC
CDR3 protein: CASSQGREFPYNEQFF
V gene: TRBV14
D gene: TRBD2
clone size: .
J gene: TRBJ2-1

CDR3 DNA: TGTGCCAGCTGGGAGGGCTCTCTGAACACTGAAGCTTTCTTT
CDR3 protein: CASWEGSLNTEAFF
V gene: TRBV28
D gene: .
clone size: .
J gene: TRBJ1-1

CDR3 DNA: TGTGCCAGTCTTTCCGGGACAGAGAGGAACAATGAGCAGTTCTTC
CDR3 protein: CASLSGTERNNEQFF
V gene: TRBV7-8
D gene: TRBD1
clone size: .
J gene: TRBJ2-1

CDR3 DNA: TGTGCCAGCAGTTACCTAGCGGGAGCACACACAGATACGCAGTATTTT
CDR3 protein: CASSYLAGAHTDTQYF
V gene: TRBV6-6
D gene: TRBD2
clone size: .
J gene: TRBJ2-3

CDR3 DNA: TGCGCCAGCAGCCCGACAGGGGACGCGGGCAATGAGCAGTTCTTC
CDR3 protein: CASSPTGDAGNEQFF
V gene: TRBV5-1
D gene: TRBD1
clone size: .
J gene: TRBJ2-1

CDR3 DNA: TGTGCCAGCAGTCTCTTACAGGGGACAGATACGCAGTATTTT
CDR3 protein: CASSLLQGTDTQYF
V gene: TRBV27
D gene: TRBD1
clone size: .
J gene: TRBJ2-3

CDR3 DNA: TGTGCCAGCAGCTTTAGCGGGAGGGCCGACTACGAGCAGTACTTC
CDR3 protein: CASSFSGRADYEQYF
V gene: TRBV7-9
D gene: TRBD2
clone size: .
J gene: TRBJ2-7

CDR3 DNA: TGTGCCAGCAGTTTTCGGCCGGGCGGGAGGGGGGCTCAAGAGACCCAGTACTTC
CDR3 protein: CASSFRPGGRGAQETQYF
V gene: TRBV28
D gene: TRBD2
clone size: once
J gene: TRBJ2-5

CDR3 DNA: TGTGCCAGCAGCCAAGATCTGGCCTATGGCTACACCTTC
CDR3 protein: CASSQDLAYGYTF
V gene: TRBV14
D gene: .
clone size: .
J gene: TRBJ1-2

CDR3 DNA: TGTGCCAGCAGTTACTCACAGGAATATCAGCCCCAGCATTTT
CDR3 protein: CASSYSQEYQPQHF
V gene: TRBV6-5
D gene: .
clone size: .
J gene: TRBJ1-5

CDR3 DNA: TGTGCCAGCAGCCGACAGGGGGCATTAACTGGGGAGCTGTTTTTT
CDR3 protein: CASSRQGALTGELFF
V gene: TRBV3-1/TRBV3-2
D gene: TRBD1
clone size: .
J gene: TRBJ2-2

CDR3 DNA: TGTGCCAGCAGTGAGGGACATCGTAACTATGGCTACACCTTC
CDR3 protein: CASSEGHRNYGYTF
V gene: TRBV6-1
D gene: .
clone size: .
J gene: TRBJ1-2

CDR3 DNA: TGCGCCAGCAGCTTGACCCCTAATGGCTACACCTTC
CDR3 protein: CASSLTPNGYTF
V gene: TRBV5-1
D gene: .
clone size: .
J gene: TRBJ1-2

CDR3 DNA: TGTGCCAGCAGCCCCCGGGAGGCCGCATCTTATAATTCACCCCTCCACTTT
CDR3 protein: CASSPREAASYNSPLHF
V gene: TRBV7-9
D gene: .
clone size: .
J gene: TRBJ1-6